This TCR beta chain was sequenced in a study of cytotoxic CD8 clonotypes in ibrutinib-treated CLL (dated by TCRdb to about 2021). Concerning the study at large: The cohort included around 16 treatment-naive and roughly 10 relapsed/refractory patients; around 18 were IGHV unmutated. Partial responses were observed in 24 patients and complete responses in 2; after a median follow-up of roughly 72 months, remission was maintained in approximately 14 patients and progression was observed in some twelve. The response samples were drawn at a median of approximately 12 months into treatment, with a range of roughly 6 to 36 months. Samples averaged 255,043 productive templates and 94,082 productive rearrangements. Of the roughly 86 people in the trial, 26 had longitudinal samples available. Cryopreserved peripheral blood mononuclear cells were obtained before treatment, at response, and at either sustained remission or disease progression. Patients were still on ibrutinib when every remission and progressive disease sample was collected.

Turning to this clone: It lacks a known antigen. Base qualities were left out, and no much larger clone turns up one base away.

Per the publication, the time point label means: approximately twelve months on ibrutinib. Approximately 2 micrograms of genomic DNA were extracted from cryopreserved PBMCs for TCR beta library preparation. Longitudinal blood samples from CLL patients on ibrutinib monotherapy underwent high-throughput TCR beta sequencing. The patients took part in an open-label, single-center phase 2 trial of ibrutinib monotherapy. What the work shows at the level of the full study, not this receptor alone: At baseline, clonality was higher than in age-matched healthy donors and showed a strong correlation with circulating CD8+ T-cell counts. Public clonotypes were rare and either shrank or stayed stable during treatment, and the rise in clonality at ibrutinib response reflected expansion of private clonotypes. Clonality increased at ibrutinib response, stayed stable in sustained remission, and fell back toward baseline at progression. Sampling times were not matched between patients in sustained remission and patients whose disease was progressing, and lymph node repertoires were not examined.

The V end loses 5 bases and the J end loses 2 bases, and a stretch of 13 bases separates them. Inclusive of the bounding cysteine and phenylalanine, the CDR3 is 14 residues long. Just CDR3 DNA is preserved here, 42 bases in frame from base 1. Looking up the germline V gene (reference sequence) yields CDR1 WNHNN and CDR2 SYGVQD. On a MiSeq, deep resolution sequencing aimed for a depth between 1 in 1 million and 1 in 200,000 T cells, with each clonotype covered approximately 10x on average. The immunoSEQ hsTCRB Kit was used to generate TCR beta libraries. In the source study's methods: ImmunoSEQ Data Assistant and ImmunoSEQ Analyzer were used for data analysis, and V, D and J genes were assigned according to IMGT definitions. Clonality, which ranges from 0 to 1, was calculated by subtracting the normalized Shannon entropy of productive rearrangement frequencies from one. Public clonotype analysis was restricted to overrepresented clonotypes comprising at least 0.05% of each patient's repertoire. Some twelve repertoires from age-matched healthy donors, obtained from immuneACCESS, served as clonality controls. TCRdb took this table from immuneACCESS and kept in-frame rearrangements with V and J called. Such tables lack part of the clones; where checked against another copy, unresolved V genes explain under half of the gap, and the rest is unexplained. V and J calls and clone size are copied from that table; D and trimming were computed from the DNA. The sample table lists approximately 140,000 clones, less than 95% of them with a count of one. The top ten clonotypes cover approximately 10% of the sample.

This sequence originates from a human donor with chronic lymphocytic leukemia. The sequenced sample was PBMCs, obtained after 12 months of ibrutinib treatment. The receptor chain draws on TRBV10-1 and TRBJ2-7; TRBD1 might be the D gene, on 5 matching bases. The DNA sequence is TGCGCCAGCAGTCTGGGGCGGAAAACCTACGAGCAGTACTTC. This sequence encodes CASSLGRKTYEQYF.